These 17 T cell receptor beta chains share one sample of origin, sequenced in a study of blood T cell repertoires in COVID-19. Data came from immunoSEQ multiplex PCR; TCRdb stores just in-frame clones and leaves some out. The sample carries more than 200,000 clones, 83% recorded once. Sequenced sample: peripheral blood. The receptor source for this set is a middle-aged woman with active or convalescent COVID-19.

The V gene is TRBV10-1, the J gene TRBJ1-2; 9 positions match TRBD1. Unmatched junction bases numbered 7, after V lost 0 bases and J lost 8 bases. The germline V gene has CDR1 WNHNN and CDR2 SYGVQD (reference sequence). CDR3 length: 15 amino acids. The CDR3: CASSESTGGAEGYTF. In DNA, the CDR3 is TGCGCCAGCAGTGAGTCGACAGGGGGTGCGGAGGGCTACACCTTC.

The genes are TRBV7-2 and TRBJ2-1; D call uncertain. V was trimmed by 1 base and J by 15 bases, leaving 13 bases between them. This CDR3 comprises 12 residues. The germline V gene encodes CDR1 SGHTA and CDR2 FQGNSA. The CDR3 sequence: CASSLDASVAFF. The CDR3 DNA sequence: TGTGCCAGCAGCTTAGATGCGTCGGTAGCGTTCTTC. Full variable domain (remainder filled in from reference TRBV7-2 and TRBJ2-1): GAGVSQSPSNKVTEKGKDVELRCDPISGHTALYWYRQSLGQGLEFLIYFQGNSAPDKSGLPSDRFSAERTGGSVSTLTIQRTQQEDSAVYLCASSLDASVAFFGPGTRLTVL.

This chain links TRBV11-2 with TRBJ2-3; TRBD2 is a possible D gene (5 bases). The CDR3 has 13 amino acids. Germline values: CDR1 SGHAT, CDR2 FQNNGV. V lost 5 bases and J 6 bases, leaving 12 bases between the germline ends. CDR3 region: CASSQDPGDTQYF. The DNA of the CDR3 is TGTGCCAGCAGCCAAGACCCGGGGGATACGCAGTATTTT.

This rearrangement joins TRBV19 to TRBJ2-4; possibly TRBD1 for D (6 bases). This CDR3 spans 14 amino acids. Deletions cut 3 bases from V and 9 bases from J, with 15 bases between. Per the germline V gene, CDR1 is LNHDA and CDR2 is SQIVND (reference sequence). The CDR3 DNA reads TGTGCCAGTAGTATCAACGCAGGGGAAAGCATTCAGTACTTC. It specifies CASSINAGESIQYF.

This sequence joins TRBV7-6 and TRBJ1-2; a possible D gene is TRBD1 (6 bases). The ends were cut back, 5 bases at V and 0 bases at J, with 16 bases in the middle. Germline CDR1 and CDR2: SGHVS and FNYEAQ. This CDR3 is 16 amino acids long. The chain's CDR3 is CASSIHPTGANYGYTF. CDR3 bases: TGTGCCAGCAGCATACATCCGACAGGAGCTAACTATGGCTACACCTTC. The variable domain in full, with the rest retrieved from reference TRBV7-6 and TRBJ1-2, is GAGVSQSPRYKVTKRGQDVALRCDPISGHVSLYWYRQALGQGPEFLTYFNYEAQQDKSGLPNDRFSAERPEGSISTLTIQRTEQRDSAMYRCASSIHPTGANYGYTFGSGTRLTVV.

The chain carries TRBV5-6 and TRBJ2-3; 8 nucleotides match TRBD1. The CDR3 covers 16 residues. CDR1 is SGHDT and CDR2 is YYEEEE in the germline V gene. The V and J ends lost 4 bases and 2 bases, in that order; junction bases with no gene match: 9. DNA for the CDR3: TGTGCCAGCAGCCCGGGCGGGACAGGAGACACAGATACGCAGTATTTT. Translation: CASSPGGTGDTDTQYF.

This clone was detected a few times. The rearrangement links TRBV5-1 to TRBJ2-3; unclear D gene. In germline, CDR1 is SGHRS, CDR2 YFSETQ. The CDR3 has 13 amino acids. Trimming took off 0 bases at V and 3 bases at J, with 5 bases between the two ends. The CDR3 here is CASSLGSTDTQYF. CDR3 bases: TGCGCCAGCAGCTTGGGGAGTACAGATACGCAGTATTTT.

In regard to this clone: This sample includes further DNA sequences coding for the same CDR3. The chain joins TRBV12-3 or TRBV12-4 to TRBJ1-1; D gene uncertain. The CDR3 loop spans 13 amino acids. Trimming took off 3 bases at V and 1 base at J, with 6 bases between the two ends. CDR3 nucleotide sequence: TGTGCCAGCAGTTTCCGCGGGAACACTGAAGCTTTCTTT. Its translation: CASSFRGNTEAFF.

V gene TRBV7-2 combines with J gene TRBJ1-1; D is undetermined. The germline V gene has CDR1 SGHTA and CDR2 FQGNSA. CDR3 length: 13 residues. Trimming removed 6 bases at V and 0 bases at J, with 8 bases between. Written as DNA, the CDR3 is TGTGCCAGCAGTAGTCACCTGAACACTGAAGCTTTCTTT. Translated, it gives CASSSHLNTEAFF.

This clone was detected a few times. Other DNA variants within this sample encode the same CDR3. The V call is TRBV28, the J call TRBJ1-2; 7 bases map to TRBD1. This CDR3 comprises 11 residues. V shed 5 bases and J 8 bases; nucleotides not matched to a gene: 2. Germline V CDR1 and CDR2: MDHEN, SYDVKM. The DNA of the CDR3 is TGTGCCAGCAGTCGACAGGGAGGCTACACCTTC. This translates into CASSRQGGYTF.

The chain recombines TRBV21-1 with TRBJ1-5. TRBV21-1 is an annotated pseudogene. The CDR3 has 19 amino acids. CDR3 sequence: CASSKIRVSRPYSNQPQHF. CDR3 coding DNA: TGTGCCAGCAGCAAGATCCGGGTCTCCCGGCCGTATAGCAATCAGCCCCAGCATTTT.

The V and J genes are TRBV19 and TRBJ2-7, with D possibly TRBD1 on 6 matching bases. CDR1 and CDR2 (germline): LNHDA, SQIVND (reference sequence). Trimming cost V 7 bases and J 4 bases, with 8 bases left between them. The CDR3 totals 11 residues. The CDR3 here is CASNQGYEQYF. CDR3 DNA: TGTGCCAGTAACCAGGGGTACGAGCAGTACTTC. The full variable domain, completed using reference TRBV19 and TRBJ2-7, is DGGITQSPKYLFRKEGQNVTLSCEQNLNHDAMYWYRQDPGQGLRLIYYSQIVNDFQKGDIAEGYSVSREKKESFPLTVTSAQKNPTAFYLCASNQGYEQYFGPGTRLTVT.

The J gene is TRBJ2-1, the V gene TRBV4-1; possible D gene TRBD2, 6 bases. Germline CDR1 is MGHRA and CDR2 is YSYEKL. CDR3 size: 15 residues. Deletions cut 0 bases from V and 9 bases from J, with 15 bases between. Written as DNA, the CDR3 is TGCGCCAGCAGCCAAGAAGCGGAGGGATTCATTGAGCAGTTCTTC. Translation: CASSQEAEGFIEQFF.

This clone has just a few counts. This sequence joins TRBV11-2 and TRBJ1-1; D is ambiguous. Germline lookup yields CDR1 SGHAT and CDR2 FQNNGV. Trimming took off 5 bases at V and 3 bases at J, with 7 bases between the two ends. CDR3 length: 12 amino acids. Here the CDR3 DNA reads TGTGCCAGCAGCCAACATTACACTGAAGCTTTCTTT. It specifies CASSQHYTEAFF. Variable domain in full (rest from reference TRBV11-2 and TRBJ1-1): EAGVAQSPRYKIIEKRQSVAFWCNPISGHATLYWYQQILGQGPKLLIQFQNNGVVDDSQLPKDRFSAERLKGVDSTLKIQPAKLEDSAVYLCASSQHYTEAFFGQGTRLTVV.

The chain joins TRBV2 to TRBJ1-3, with D possibly being TRBD1 (6 bases). V lost 11 bases and J lost 0, with 17 bases in between. The CDR3 has 15 residues. From germline, CDR1 is SNHLY and CDR2 FYNNEI. The CDR3: CASRQDSNSGNTIYF. The CDR3, as DNA: TGTGCCTCTAGACAGGATTCTAACTCTGGAAACACCATATATTTT.

CDR3 sequence reads: CASSLGGGGETQYF. The CDR3 region has the DNA TGTGCCAGCAGCTTAGGAGGGGGCGGGGAGACCCAGTACTTC. This chain connects TRBV7-8 to TRBJ2-5; 7 bases align to TRBD1. CDR3 length equals 14 residues. V gave up 1 base and J gave up 5 bases; unmatched junction bases: 4. Germline V gene lookup returns CDR1 SGHVS and CDR2 FQNEAQ.

This clone was detected only a few times. This chain uses TRBV7-2 with TRBJ2-7, with TRBD2 as a possible D gene (7 bases). The CDR3 runs to 14 residues. Germline V gene lookup returns CDR1 SGHTA and CDR2 FQGNSA. Trimming took off 1 base at V and 7 bases at J, with 14 bases between the two ends. The CDR3 spells CASSLEGGGPEQYF. The CDR3 DNA sequence: TGTGCCAGCAGCTTAGAGGGGGGGGGACCTGAGCAGTACTTC.